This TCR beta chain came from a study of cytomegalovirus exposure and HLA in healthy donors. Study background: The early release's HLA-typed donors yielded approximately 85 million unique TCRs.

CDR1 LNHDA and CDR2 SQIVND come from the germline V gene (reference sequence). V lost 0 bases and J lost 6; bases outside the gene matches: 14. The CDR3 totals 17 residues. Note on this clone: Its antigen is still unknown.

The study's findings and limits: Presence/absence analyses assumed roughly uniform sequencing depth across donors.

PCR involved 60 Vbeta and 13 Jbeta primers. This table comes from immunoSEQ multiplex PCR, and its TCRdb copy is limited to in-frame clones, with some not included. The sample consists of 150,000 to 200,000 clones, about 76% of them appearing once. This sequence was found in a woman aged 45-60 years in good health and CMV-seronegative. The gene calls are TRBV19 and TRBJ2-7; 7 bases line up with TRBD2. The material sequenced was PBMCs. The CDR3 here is CASSIDHVSGGRGEQYF. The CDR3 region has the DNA TGTGCCAGTAGTATAGACCATGTGTCGGGAGGACGCGGCGAGCAGTACTTC.